The 19 T cell receptor beta chains below were found in one sample sequenced in a study of blood T cell repertoires in COVID-19. TCRdb's copy holds only in-frame clones and misses some; the assay was immunoSEQ multiplex PCR. This sample has some 170,000 clones, with around 80% found just once. The source material was peripheral blood. All receptors derive from a man in his sixties with active or convalescent COVID-19.

The V gene is TRBV14, the J gene TRBJ2-5, with TRBD2 matching over 8 bases. Trimming at V came to 4 bases and at J to 4 bases, leaving 5 bases not matched to a gene. The CDR3 spans 14 residues. Germline CDR1 reads SGHDN; CDR2 reads FVKESK. The CDR3 loop is CASSRPGLGETQYF. The CDR3 bases are TGTGCCAGCAGCCGGCCGGGACTAGGAGAGACCCAGTACTTC.

The V and J genes are TRBV5-1 and TRBJ2-1, with TRBD1 as a possible D gene (5 bases). V shed 4 bases and J shed 5 bases, with 13 bases lying between them. The germline CDR1 and CDR2 sequences are SGHRS and YFSETQ. This CDR3 region has 14 residues. The CDR3 sequence: CASSPGWTHNEQFF. The CDR3 bases are TGCGCCAGCAGCCCGGGTTGGACACACAATGAGCAGTTCTTC.

The chain uses TRBV7-6 and TRBJ1-1; 7 bases match TRBD1. Germline lookup yields CDR1 SGHVS and CDR2 FNYEAQ. V lost 3 bases, J lost 3 bases, and 13 bases stayed unmatched. This CDR3 has 17 amino acids. The CDR3 reads CASSLSDFGGTDTEAFF. CDR3 sequence (DNA): TGTGCCAGCAGCTTGTCCGATTTCGGCGGGACAGACACTGAAGCTTTCTTT.

This rearrangement joins TRBV5-1 to TRBJ1-4, with D perhaps matching TRBD1 (6 bases). This CDR3 is built from 14 residues. V was trimmed by 0 bases and J by 8 bases, leaving 11 bases between them. The germline V gene has CDR1 SGHRS and CDR2 YFSETQ. CDR3 DNA sequence: TGCGCCAGCAGCTTGGACAGGGAAGGCGAAAAACTGTTTTTT. This translates into CASSLDREGEKLFF. The complete variable domain, with remaining parts taken from reference TRBV5-1 and TRBJ1-4, reads KAGVTQTPRYLIKTRGQQVTLSCSPISGHRSVSWYQQTPGQGLQFLFEYFSETQRNKGNFPGRFSGRQFSNSRSEMNVSTLELGDSALYLCASSLDREGEKLFFGSGTQLSVL.

This clone was recorded a few times. This sequence joins TRBV3-1 (or the pseudogene TRBV3-2) and TRBJ2-2; D gene unclear. CDR1 is LGHDT and CDR2 is YNNKEL in the germline V gene (reference sequence). The CDR3 is 15 residues long. Between the trimmed V and J ends, which lost 5 bases and 6 bases, there was a span of 16 bases. CDR3 DNA: TGTGCCAGCAGCGACAAATTCTTAATGGCCGGGGAGCTGTTTTTT. This codes for CASSDKFLMAGELFF.

This sequence joins TRBV6-6 and TRBJ2-7, with 12 nucleotides matching TRBD1. V was clipped by 6 bases and J by 6 bases; unmatched bases: 6. CDR3 length: 14 amino acids. The germline V gene has CDR1 MNHNY and CDR2 SVGAGI (reference sequence). The CDR3 loop reads CASSAPGQGAEQYF. The CDR3 DNA is TGTGCCAGCAGCGCCCCGGGACAGGGGGCCGAGCAGTACTTC.

The V gene is TRBV6-4, the J gene TRBJ1-2; 10 bases fit TRBD1. With V trimmed by 4 bases and J by 7 bases, 3 bases remained unmatched. The germline gives CDR1 MRHNA, CDR2 SNTAGT. This CDR3 is 13 amino acids long. CDR3 DNA: TGTGCCAGCAGTGCCGACAGGGGGCTTGGCTACACCTTC. This sequence encodes CASSADRGLGYTF.

V and J are TRBV19 and TRBJ2-5; the D is unclear. Germline loops: CDR1 LNHDA, CDR2 SQIVND (reference sequence). The CDR3 is 11 amino acids. With 3 bases removed from V and 4 bases from J, the gap between germline ends came to 3 bases. The CDR3 coding sequence is TGTGCCAGTAGTATTCGAGAGACCCAGTACTTC. It codes for CASSIRETQYF.

The chain employs TRBV4-2 and TRBJ2-7; possibly TRBD2 for D (6 bases). The CDR3 extends over 15 amino acids. V shed 0 bases and J shed 3 bases, with 12 bases lying between them. CDR1 and CDR2 (germline): LGHNA, YNFKEQ. This chain's CDR3 is CASSQEGGVHYEQYF. The DNA for the CDR3 is TGTGCCAGCAGCCAAGAAGGCGGGGTCCACTACGAGCAGTACTTC.

The V call is TRBV2, the J call TRBJ1-5; 7 positions match TRBD1. The V segment lost 6 bases and the J segment 0 bases; nucleotides outside the gene matches: 2. Germline assignment: CDR1 SNHLY and CDR2 FYNNEI. This CDR3 contains 14 residues. CDR3 coding DNA: TGTGCCAGCAGCGGGGACAGTAGCAATCAGCCCCAGCATTTT. It codes for CASSGDSSNQPQHF. Supplemented by reference TRBV2 and TRBJ1-5, the full variable domain reads EPEVTQTPSHQVTQMGQEVILRCVPISNHLYFYWYRQILGQKVEFLVSFYNNEISEKSEIFDDQFSVERPDGSNFTLKIRSTKLEDSAMYFCASSGDSSNQPQHFGDGTRLSIL.

This clone appeared a single time. CDR3 region: CASSSTFGTDTQYF. Here the CDR3 DNA reads TGTGCCAGCAGCTCTACCTTCGGCACAGATACGCAGTATTTT. The chain links TRBV7-2 to TRBJ2-3, with no clear D. V was cut by 4 bases and J by 1 base, with 9 bases left in between. In germline, CDR1 is SGHTA, CDR2 FQGNSA. The length of the CDR3 is 14 residues.

As to this clone: This same CDR3 is encoded by further DNA sequences in the sample. The V gene is TRBV9, the J gene TRBJ2-3; D is possibly TRBD2 (6 bases). Trimming stripped 0 bases from V and 0 bases from J, with 8 bases between. The germline CDR1 and CDR2 sequences are SGDLS and YYNGEE. The CDR3 sequence is 15 residues long. The CDR3 is CASSVVGGSTDTQYF. Here the CDR3 DNA reads TGTGCCAGCAGCGTAGTTGGGGGGAGCACAGATACGCAGTATTTT.

V and J are TRBV12-3 or TRBV12-4 and TRBJ2-3; D ambiguous. The CDR3 has 12 residues. Between the trimmed V and J ends, which lost 2 bases and 3 bases, there was a span of 3 bases. DNA of the CDR3: TGTGCCAGCAGTTTATTAACAGATACGCAGTATTTT. Translation: CASSLLTDTQYF.

This clone has more than one count but fewer than ten. This sequence joins TRBV28 and TRBJ2-1, with 10 nucleotides matching TRBD2. The CDR3 runs 15 residues. Per germline, CDR1 MDHEN and CDR2 SYDVKM. Losses at the gene ends were 7 bases for V and 4 bases for J; bases not matched to a gene: 7. The CDR3 DNA follows: TGTGCCAGCACCCAAGGGACTAGCGTATACAATGAGCAGTTCTTC. It codes for CASTQGTSVYNEQFF.

The chain has TRBV7-6 and TRBJ2-7; a weak D match, TRBD2 (5 bases). Germline V gene lookup returns CDR1 SGHVS and CDR2 FNYEAQ. Deletions cut 4 bases from V and 0 bases from J, with 16 bases between. The CDR3 spans 16 residues. CDR3 nucleotides: TGTGCCAGCAGCTCCCTTCCGGGAAGCGTCTCCTACGAGCAGTACTTC. It specifies CASSSLPGSVSYEQYF.

This clone was detected only a few times. The chain has TRBV11-1 and TRBJ1-1; no firm D call. Germline CDR1 and CDR2: SGHAT and FQDESV (reference sequence). V was cut by 3 bases and J by 1 base, with 9 bases left in between. The CDR3 has 14 amino acids. CDR3 sequence (DNA): TGTGCCAGCAGCTTGGAGGGATCGAACACTGAAGCTTTCTTT. As protein: CASSLEGSNTEAFF.

The J gene is TRBJ1-1, the V gene TRBV29-1, with D possibly matching TRBD1 (5 bases). Trimming pared 3 bases from V and 1 base from J, leaving 12 bases between. The CDR3 loop spans 14 amino acids. Germline CDR1 is SQVTM and CDR2 is ANQGSEA. The CDR3 loop reads CSVDGRTPNTEAFF. The DNA of the CDR3 is TGCAGCGTTGACGGCCGGACACCGAACACTGAAGCTTTCTTT.

This clone was seen only once. The chain joins TRBV18 to TRBJ1-1; no clear D. The germline gives CDR1 KGHSH, CDR2 LQKENI. With 2 bases removed from V and 0 bases from J, the gap between germline ends came to 4 bases. This CDR3 spans 13 amino acids. Here the CDR3 DNA reads TGTGCCAGCTCACCATCTGTGAACACTGAAGCTTTCTTT. Amino acid sequence: CASSPSVNTEAFF.

The rearrangement links TRBV6-5 to TRBJ2-3; a possible D gene is TRBD2 (5 bases). Trimming stripped 7 bases from V and 2 bases from J, with 13 bases between. CDR3 length: 14 amino acids. Germline-derived CDR1 and CDR2 are MNHEY and SVGAGI. The CDR3 DNA is TGTGCCAGCACCGGAGCGGAGAACACAGATACGCAGTATTTT. Translation gives CASTGAENTDTQYF.